This T cell receptor (beta chain) was observed in a study of shared clonotypes between healthy human individuals. Sequencing was performed with immunoSEQ multiplex PCR; in TCRdb, only in-frame clones are kept and a portion is missing. The data hold 2 million to 2.5 million clones, with over 85% observed a single time. Trimming pared 5 bases from V and 9 bases from J, leaving 11 bases between. Germline CDR1 MDHEN, CDR2 SYDVKM. This CDR3 is 11 amino acids long. The clonotype comes from a man younger than 30 in good health. The chain couples TRBV28 to TRBJ2-7; D not certain. Sequencing was done on a sample of naive CD4+ T cells sorted from blood. Subset in this sample: CD45RA+ positively selected. This CDR3 is CASSPALGQYF. The CDR3 region has the DNA TGTGCCAGCAGTCCCGCCCTGGGGCAGTACTTC.